This T cell receptor beta chain derives from a study of cytomegalovirus exposure and HLA in healthy donors. Concerning this clone: Its antigen is not identified.

Trimming cost V 7 bases and J 11 bases; bases outside gene matches: 7. This CDR3 spans 11 amino acids. Germline lookup yields CDR1 LNHDA and CDR2 SQIVND (reference sequence). This PCR relied on a set of 60 Vbeta primers and 13 Jbeta primers. In the authors' workflow: As a later analysis found, there were approximately 80 million unique TCR beta chains, of which approximately 10 million were shared. Libraries were prepared by immunoSEQ multiplex PCR; TCRdb keeps only in-frame clonotypes and omits some of them. That table furnishes V, J and clone size, whereas the DNA furnished D and trimming. The table lists 90,000 or so clones, around 80% of them singletons. Study results and limitations: Cytomegalovirus association was assigned to about 150 TCR beta chains.

Each of the donors was a healthy bone marrow donor. The sequencing sample was made of PBMCs. The clonotype comes from a woman between 45 and 60 years old in good health and CMV-seropositive. The chain couples TRBV19 to TRBJ1-2, with 7 bases fitting TRBD1. CDR3 sequence reads: CASTGTDDYTF. The CDR3 DNA reads TGTGCCAGTACGGGGACAGACGATTACACCTTC. Looking up the rest from reference TRBV19 and TRBJ1-2 gives the full variable domain: DGGITQSPKYLFRKEGQNVTLSCEQNLNHDAMYWYRQDPGQGLRLIYYSQIVNDFQKGDIAEGYSVSREKKESFPLTVTSAQKNPTAFYLCASTGTDDYTFGSGTRLTVV.